The T cell receptor beta chain under discussion was sequenced for a study of blood T cell repertoires in COVID-19. The CDR3 totals 15 residues. With V trimmed by 5 bases and J by 6 bases, 6 bases remained unmatched. Germline-derived CDR1 and CDR2 are LGHNT and FRNRAP. This clone was seen only once. Sequencing used immunoSEQ multiplex PCR; TCRdb keeps in-frame clones, though not all of them. Of 110,000 or so clones in the sample, nearly 90% are singletons; the top ten hold 7.5% to 9.5%. The sequenced sample was peripheral blood. The chain couples TRBV12-5 to TRBJ2-1; 11 nucleotides line up with TRBD2. The TCR sequence derives from a woman aged 65 to 85 who had recovered from COVID-19. The CDR3 DNA follows: TGTGCTAGTGGTAGCGACGGGACTAGCGGCAATGAGCAGTTCTTC. It translates to CASGSDGTSGNEQFF.